Below are 19 T cell receptor beta chains sequenced from a single sample in a study of blood T cell repertoires in COVID-19 (dated by TCRdb to 2020 to 2021). Library preparation was by the immunoSEQ multiplex PCR assay. Entries here come from immuneACCESS through TCRdb and include only in-frame sequences with V and J called. Some clones fail to appear in such tables; in the studies checked, an unresolved V gene covers under half of the shortfall, and the cause of the remainder is unknown. This sample holds about 280,000 clones; 83% were observed only once. The biggest ten clones account for 8% to 10% of the sample. The sequencing sample was made of peripheral blood. The receptors stem from a woman aged 45-65 years who had recovered from COVID-19.

This rearrangement joins TRBV18 to TRBJ1-6; unclear D gene. CDR1 is KGHSH, CDR2 LQKENI, per germline. This CDR3 is built from 14 residues. The V and J ends lost 3 bases and 8 bases respectively, with 11 bases between them. CDR3 loop: CASSPRALDSPLHF. The CDR3 nucleotides read TGTGCCAGCTCACCCCGCGCCTTGGATTCACCCCTCCACTTT.

The CDR3 nucleotides read TGTGCCAGCAGAAAGGCAGGGGAAGGCTATGGCTACACCTTC. Its translation: CASRKAGEGYGYTF. The V gene is TRBV7-2, the J gene TRBJ1-2; possibly TRBD1 for D (6 bases). Germline V gene sequence: CDR1 SGHTA, CDR2 FQGNSA. The CDR3 has 14 amino acids. Trimming left V 6 bases short and J 4 bases short, with 15 bases between.

This clone has more than one count but fewer than ten. This rearrangement joins TRBV4-2 to TRBJ2-1; TRBD2 agrees at 10 bases. The CDR3 has 15 residues. Germline assignment: CDR1 LGHNA and CDR2 YNFKEQ. V lost 0 bases, J lost 6 bases, and 2 bases stayed unmatched. Written as DNA, the CDR3 is TGTGCCAGCAGCCAAGATATAGCGGGAGGCAATGAGCAGTTCTTC. Its translation: CASSQDIAGGNEQFF.

V is TRBV4-3 and J is TRBJ1-2, with a weak D call TRBD1 (5 bases). CDR1 and CDR2 (germline): LGHNA, YSLEER. V lost 0 bases and J lost 10, with 9 bases in between. This CDR3 has 12 amino acids. The CDR3 here is CASSQDGRAYTF. In nucleotides, the CDR3 is TGCGCCAGCAGCCAAGATGGCAGGGCCTACACCTTC.

The V and J genes are TRBV2 and TRBJ1-1; no firm D call. Germline values: CDR1 SNHLY, CDR2 FYNNEI. The V end lost 6 bases, the J end lost 6 bases, and 17 bases lay between the germline ends. The CDR3 spans 14 residues. The CDR3 region is CASSEISGAPEAFF. The CDR3 coding sequence is TGTGCCAGCAGCGAGATATCAGGCGCCCCTGAAGCTTTCTTT.

The genes are TRBV3-1 (or the pseudogene TRBV3-2) and TRBJ2-3; 16 positions match TRBD2. The junction had 1 base not matched to a gene; V was cut back by 0 bases and J by 1 base. The CDR3 has 18 amino acids. Germline assignment: CDR1 LGHDT and CDR2 YNNKEL (reference sequence). The CDR3 DNA sequence: TGTGCCAGCAGCCAAGAGGGGACTAGCGGGAGGGGCACAGATACGCAGTATTTT. Amino acids: CASSQEGTSGRGTDTQYF.

The chain couples TRBV3-1 (or the pseudogene TRBV3-2) to TRBJ2-2; 9 nucleotides agree with TRBD2. Trimming removed 3 bases from V and 4 bases from J; junction bases left unmatched: 18. The CDR3 consists of 20 residues. Germline-derived CDR1 and CDR2 are LGHDT and YNNKEL (reference sequence). CDR3 region: CASSHPPGLAFPSTTGELFF. DNA for the CDR3: TGTGCCAGCAGCCACCCCCCGGGACTAGCTTTCCCCTCGACCACCGGGGAGCTGTTTTTT.

J is TRBJ2-1 and V is TRBV9; 13 nucleotides line up with TRBD2. There are 17 residues in the CDR3. Germline V lookup: CDR1 SGDLS, CDR2 YYNGEE. With V trimmed by 0 bases and J by 5 bases, 5 bases remained unmatched. The CDR3: CASSVEGLAGVDNEQFF. CDR3 DNA sequence: TGTGCCAGCAGCGTAGAAGGACTAGCGGGAGTAGACAATGAGCAGTTCTTC.

The chain uses TRBV19 and TRBJ2-1, with a weak D call TRBD2 (5 bases). CDR1 and CDR2 from the germline V gene are LNHDA and SQIVND (reference sequence). V was shortened by 5 bases and J by 8 bases, with 13 bases between the two germline ends. The CDR3 has 13 amino acids. CDR3 DNA sequence: TGTGCCAGTAGTCCACGAGTCGGGGATGAGCAGTTCTTC. Residues: CASSPRVGDEQFF.

V is TRBV18 and J is TRBJ2-2; D is unresolved. Germline assignment: CDR1 KGHSH and CDR2 LQKENI. The CDR3 length is 16 residues. The V end was cut by 4 bases, the J end by 7 bases, with 19 bases between. CDR3 region: CASSLAGELTHGELFF. For the CDR3, the DNA is TGTGCCAGCTCACTTGCTGGAGAGTTAACCCACGGGGAGCTGTTTTTT.

This chain links TRBV18 with TRBJ1-3; 7 nucleotides line up with TRBD1. CDR3 length: 18 amino acids. Germline V lookup: CDR1 KGHSH, CDR2 LQKENI. V lost 4 bases to trimming and J lost 3 bases; unmatched junction nucleotides: 15. The CDR3 DNA follows: TGTGCCAGCTCACTAGCCGCCCGACAGGGTCGGGGTGGAAACACCATATATTTT. Amino acids: CASSLAARQGRGGNTIYF. Full variable domain (missing parts from reference TRBV18 and TRBJ1-3): NAGVMQNPRHLVRRRGQEARLRCSPMKGHSHVYWYRQLPEEGLKFMVYLQKENIIDESGMPKERFSAEFPKEGPSILRIQQVVRGDSAAYFCASSLAARQGRGGNTIYFGEGSWLTVV.

The rearrangement uses TRBV9 and TRBJ2-7; D call uncertain. The CDR3 spans 14 residues. Germline lookup yields CDR1 SGDLS and CDR2 YYNGEE. Trimming pared 1 base from V and 2 bases from J, leaving 10 bases between. CDR3 protein: CASSVTDPPYEQYF. DNA for the CDR3: TGTGCCAGCAGCGTAACAGATCCCCCCTACGAGCAGTACTTC.

The CDR3: CSVRDSNTEAFF. The CDR3 DNA sequence: TGCAGCGTCCGGGACAGTAACACTGAAGCTTTCTTT. This chain joins TRBV29-1 and TRBJ1-1; 7 bases fit TRBD1. Germline-derived CDR1 and CDR2 are SQVTM and ANQGSEA. The CDR3 runs to 12 residues. V lost 6 bases and J lost 2; bases outside the gene matches: 3. The full variable domain, rest sourced from reference TRBV29-1 and TRBJ1-1, is SAVISQKPSRDICQRGTSLTIQCQVDSQVTMMFWYRQQPGQSLTLIATANQGSEATYESGFVIDKFPISRPNLTFSTLTVSNMSPEDSSIYLCSVRDSNTEAFFGQGTRLTVV.

The chain employs TRBV7-9 and TRBJ1-1, with D unclear. Between the trimmed V and J ends, which lost 0 bases and 5 bases, there was a span of 10 bases. This CDR3 spans 14 amino acids. Germline CDR1 is SEHNR and CDR2 is FQNEAQ (reference sequence). CDR3 sequence: CASSLARELTEAFF. The CDR3 region has the DNA TGTGCCAGCAGCTTAGCGAGGGAGTTAACTGAAGCTTTCTTT.

Only a few counts were recorded for this clone. In the same sample, other DNA sequences code for this CDR3. The V gene is TRBV27, the J gene TRBJ2-7, with 7 bases aligning to TRBD2. The CDR3 spans 14 residues. V trimming: 0 bases; J trimming: 4 bases; junction bases outside the gene matches: 3. The germline V gene encodes CDR1 MNHEY and CDR2 SMNVEV (reference sequence). The CDR3 coding sequence is TGTGCCAGCAGTTTATCGACCGGGGGGTACGAGCAGTACTTC. It specifies CASSLSTGGYEQYF.

The chain links TRBV28 to TRBJ2-7, with D perhaps TRBD2 (5 bases). The CDR3 totals 15 residues. V shed 3 bases and J shed 0 bases, with 12 bases lying between them. Germline-derived CDR1 and CDR2 are MDHEN and SYDVKM. The CDR3 here is CASSFHGVSSYEQYF. The CDR3 nucleotides are TGTGCCAGCAGTTTCCACGGGGTTAGCTCCTACGAGCAGTACTTC.

The V gene is TRBV4-1, the J gene TRBJ2-1, with a possible D match to TRBD2 (6 bases). CDR1 MGHRA and CDR2 YSYEKL come from the germline V gene. Trimming cost V 4 bases and J 4 bases, with 14 bases left between them. CDR3 length: 15 residues. CDR3 bases: TGCGCCAGCAGCCCCCAGCGGGTCGGGTACAATGAGCAGTTCTTC. As protein: CASSPQRVGYNEQFF.

The V call is TRBV29-1, the J call TRBJ2-4, with D tentatively TRBD1 (5 bases). V was clipped by 4 bases and J by 6 bases, with 13 bases between them. Germline V lookup: CDR1 SQVTM, CDR2 ANQGSEA. This CDR3 comprises 13 residues. CDR3 amino acids: CSVAEGALNIQYF. The DNA of the CDR3 is TGCAGCGTTGCGGAAGGGGCCCTAAACATTCAGTACTTC. Combining the CDR3 with reference TRBV29-1 and TRBJ2-4 gives the whole variable domain SAVISQKPSRDICQRGTSLTIQCQVDSQVTMMFWYRQQPGQSLTLIATANQGSEATYESGFVIDKFPISRPNLTFSTLTVSNMSPEDSSIYLCSVAEGALNIQYFGAGTRLSVL.

This clone was picked up one time. V gene TRBV19 combines with J gene TRBJ2-1, with TRBD1 matching over 11 bases. The ends lost 5 bases at V and 1 base at J; junction bases unmatched: 7. There are 17 residues in the CDR3. From germline, CDR1 is LNHDA and CDR2 SQIVND (reference sequence). The CDR3 region has the DNA TGTGCCAGTAGTGACTTCGGGACAGGGGGATCCTACAATGAGCAGTTCTTC. As protein: CASSDFGTGGSYNEQFF. The variable domain in full, with the rest retrieved from reference TRBV19 and TRBJ2-1, is DGGITQSPKYLFRKEGQNVTLSCEQNLNHDAMYWYRQDPGQGLRLIYYSQIVNDFQKGDIAEGYSVSREKKESFPLTVTSAQKNPTAFYLCASSDFGTGGSYNEQFFGPGTRLTVL.